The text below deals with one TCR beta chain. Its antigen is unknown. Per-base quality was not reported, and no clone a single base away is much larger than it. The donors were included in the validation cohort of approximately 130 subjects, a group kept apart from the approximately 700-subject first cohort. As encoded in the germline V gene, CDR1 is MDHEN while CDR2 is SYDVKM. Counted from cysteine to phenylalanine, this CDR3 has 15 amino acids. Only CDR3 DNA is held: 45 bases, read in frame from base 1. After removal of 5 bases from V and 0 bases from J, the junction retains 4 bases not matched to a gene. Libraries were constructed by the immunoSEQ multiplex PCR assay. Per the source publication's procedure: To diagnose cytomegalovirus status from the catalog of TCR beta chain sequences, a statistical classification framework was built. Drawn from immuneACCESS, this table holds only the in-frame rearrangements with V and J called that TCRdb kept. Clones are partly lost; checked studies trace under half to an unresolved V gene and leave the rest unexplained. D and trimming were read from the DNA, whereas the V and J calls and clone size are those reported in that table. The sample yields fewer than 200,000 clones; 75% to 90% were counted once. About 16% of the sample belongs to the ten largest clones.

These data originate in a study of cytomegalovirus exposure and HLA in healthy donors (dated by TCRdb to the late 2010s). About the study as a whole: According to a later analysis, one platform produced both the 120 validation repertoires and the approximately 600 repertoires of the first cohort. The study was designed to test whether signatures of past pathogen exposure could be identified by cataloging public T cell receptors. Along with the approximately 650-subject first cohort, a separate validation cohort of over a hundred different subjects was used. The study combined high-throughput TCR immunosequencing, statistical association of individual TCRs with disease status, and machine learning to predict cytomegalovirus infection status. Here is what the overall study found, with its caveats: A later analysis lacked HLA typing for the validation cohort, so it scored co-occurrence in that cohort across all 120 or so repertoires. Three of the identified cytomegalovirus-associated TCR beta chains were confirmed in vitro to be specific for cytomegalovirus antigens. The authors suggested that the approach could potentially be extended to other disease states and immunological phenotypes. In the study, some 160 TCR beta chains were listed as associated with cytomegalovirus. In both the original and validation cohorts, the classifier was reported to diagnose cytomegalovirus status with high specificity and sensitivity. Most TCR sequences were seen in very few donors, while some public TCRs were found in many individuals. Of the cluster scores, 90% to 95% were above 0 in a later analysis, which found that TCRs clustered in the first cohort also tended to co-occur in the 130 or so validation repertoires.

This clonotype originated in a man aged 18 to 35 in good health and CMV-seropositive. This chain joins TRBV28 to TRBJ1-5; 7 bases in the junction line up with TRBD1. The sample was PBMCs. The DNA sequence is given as TGTGCCAGCAGTCCCGGACAGGTTAGCAATCAGCCCCAGCATTTT. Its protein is CASSPGQVSNQPQHF.